The entry below gives a single TCR beta chain sequence along with its context. The antigen remains unidentified. These data come from a study of cytomegalovirus exposure and HLA in healthy donors. Findings and limits, study-wide: As a later analysis showed, a missense DCLRE1C variant was linked to trimming of TCR beta V- and J-genes. Researchers reported from a later analysis that most CMV-associated TCR beta chains appeared HLA-restricted.

This CDR3 has 15 amino acids. The V end was cut by 3 bases, the J end by 2 bases, with 9 bases between. Germline CDR1 SGDLS, CDR2 YYNGEE. Researchers ran the PCR with 60 Vbeta and 13 Jbeta primers. The repertoire was sequenced with immunoSEQ multiplex PCR; TCRdb's copy has only in-frame clones and lacks some. The table lists around 260,000 clones, about 80% of them singletons. This chain connects TRBV9 to TRBJ2-6; a possible D gene is TRBD1 (7 bases). The TCR comes from a girl aged 2-15 years in good health and CMV-seronegative. The sequenced sample consisted of PBMCs. The CDR3 DNA is TGTGCCAGCAGCGCCAGGGGGGCTGGGGCCAACGTCCTGACTTTC. Encoded protein: CASSARGAGANVLTF.